The 16 T cell receptor beta chains in this list originate from one sample, sequenced in a study of CD8+ T cells in alopecia areata. Treatment specified: oral pan-JAK inhibitor, 5-10 mg twice daily. RNA, once extracted, was reverse transcribed into cDNA for use as the sequencing template. TCRdb keeps only in-frame clones here, not all; method: immunoSEQ multiplex PCR. Here the sample spans roughly 110,000 clones, roughly three fifths being singletons. Sequenced material: CD4+ T cells sorted from blood, taken at week 24, from a patient treated with tofacitinib. These TCRs come from a human donor with alopecia areata.

This clone has more than one count but fewer than ten. The V call is TRBV2, the J call TRBJ2-3, with D perhaps assigned TRBD1 or TRBD2 (5 bases each). The germline V and J ends were trimmed by 8 bases and 8 bases, with 17 bases remaining between them. The CDR3 spans 13 residues. Germline CDR1 SNHLY, CDR2 FYNNEI. The CDR3 region has the DNA TGTGCCAGCCGAGGGGCCCAGCATGGTACGCAGTATTTT. This sequence encodes CASRGAQHGTQYF.

The rearrangement links TRBV2 to TRBJ1-1, with no clear D. Germline lookup yields CDR1 SNHLY and CDR2 FYNNEI. The germline V and J ends were trimmed by 6 bases and 1 base, with 9 bases remaining between them. This CDR3 comprises 13 residues. The CDR3 loop is CASSLGENTEAFF. The DNA for the CDR3 is TGTGCCAGCAGCCTTGGGGAGAACACTGAAGCTTTCTTT. Drawing the rest from reference TRBV2 and TRBJ1-1, the complete variable domain is EPEVTQTPSHQVTQMGQEVILRCVPISNHLYFYWYRQILGQKVEFLVSFYNNEISEKSEIFDDQFSVERPDGSNFTLKIRSTKLEDSAMYFCASSLGENTEAFFGQGTRLTVV.

This chain connects TRBV5-1 to TRBJ1-2; D ambiguous. Germline CDR1 SGHRS, CDR2 YFSETQ. The V and J ends lost 4 bases and 1 base respectively, with 11 bases between them. The CDR3 is 14 residues long. In DNA, the CDR3 is TGCGCCAGCAGCCACTCCCGAGATAACTATGGCTACACCTTC. This translates into CASSHSRDNYGYTF.

Only a few counts were recorded for this clone. The rearrangement links TRBV13 to TRBJ1-1, with D tentatively TRBD1 (5 bases). Deletions cut 5 bases from V and 7 bases from J, with 20 bases between. CDR3 size: 15 residues. Germline V lookup: CDR1 PRHDT, CDR2 FYEKMQ (reference sequence). The CDR3 nucleotides are TGTGCCAGCAGCCGCGAATTCGGGACTATACTTGAAGCTTTCTTT. Translation gives CASSREFGTILEAFF.

The chain recombines TRBV19 with TRBJ2-3, with a tentative D call TRBD1 (6 bases). Per the germline V gene, CDR1 is LNHDA and CDR2 is SQIVND (reference sequence). V was shortened by 5 bases and J by 10 bases, with 13 bases between the two germline ends. The CDR3 is made up of 12 amino acids. The CDR3 loop reads CASSEDSRAQYF. CDR3 DNA: TGTGCCAGTAGTGAGGACAGCCGTGCGCAGTATTTT.

The V call is TRBV10-3, the J call TRBJ1-2; D is undetermined. Germline V lookup: CDR1 ENHRY, CDR2 SYGVKD. The CDR3 spans 14 residues. The V and J ends lost 1 base and 3 bases respectively, with 9 bases between them. For the CDR3, the DNA is TGTGCCATCAGTGAGTATAGACTCGACTATGGCTACACCTTC. Translated: CAISEYRLDYGYTF.

The chain couples TRBV4-3 to TRBJ1-6; D remains unclear. Trimming removed 3 bases at V and 4 bases at J, with 10 bases between. The CDR3 sequence is 15 residues long. Germline loops: CDR1 LGHNA, CDR2 YSLEER. The CDR3 region has the DNA TGCGCCAGCAGCCATGAACTGGGGTATAATTCACCCCTCCACTTT. It is translated as CASSHELGYNSPLHF.

The rearrangement uses TRBV5-1 and TRBJ1-6, with 8 nucleotides matching TRBD1. The germline CDR1 and CDR2 sequences are SGHRS and YFSETQ. The CDR3 has 17 amino acids. The J segment lost 8 bases and the V segment lost 4 bases, leaving 14 bases of the junction unmatched. The CDR3 is CASSRGTGGLGDSPLHF. DNA for the CDR3: TGCGCCAGCAGCAGGGGGACAGGCGGTTTAGGAGATTCACCCCTCCACTTT.

The genes are TRBV29-1 and TRBJ2-3; D is unclear. The CDR3 runs to 12 residues. Germline-derived CDR1 and CDR2 are SQVTM and ANQGSEA. Trimming cost V 3 bases and J 6 bases, with 10 bases left between them. CDR3 loop: CSVDLWDDTQYF. As DNA, the CDR3 is TGCAGCGTTGATCTTTGGGATGATACGCAGTATTTT.

This chain uses TRBV7-9 with TRBJ1-1; 8 bases map to TRBD1. Trimming took 1 base from V and 6 from J; bases not matched to a gene: 4. The CDR3 consists of 14 residues. From germline, CDR1 is SEHNR and CDR2 FQNEAQ (reference sequence). In DNA, the CDR3 is TGTGCCAGCAGCTTAGGGACAGGGACGGCTGAAGCTTTCTTT. Protein product: CASSLGTGTAEAFF.

The chain recombines TRBV21-1 with TRBJ2-4; the table names TRBD1, a call not compared with the DNA. TRBV21-1 has pseudogene status. The length of the CDR3 is 15 residues. The DNA of the CDR3 is TGTGCCAGCAGCACAGACAGGCCCCAGTTAAACATTCAGTACTTC. It encodes CASSTDRPQLNIQYF.

The chain recombines TRBV5-6 with TRBJ2-5; D remains unclear. Germline values: CDR1 SGHDT, CDR2 YYEEEE. Trimming took 4 bases from V and 5 from J, leaving 15 bases between them. CDR3 length: 14 residues. The CDR3 DNA sequence: TGTGCCAGCAGCCGGCCCGGCCCCCCCGAGACCCAGTACTTC. Residues: CASSRPGPPETQYF.

The chain uses TRBV6-1 and TRBJ2-7; the match to TRBD1 covers 12 bases. V lost 7 bases and J lost 4; bases outside the gene matches: 5. CDR1 MNHNS and CDR2 SASEGT come from the germline V gene. The CDR3 runs to 14 residues. This CDR3 is CASNRDRGRYEQYF. Here the CDR3 DNA reads TGTGCCAGCAATAGGGACAGGGGGCGGTACGAGCAGTACTTC.

This clone showed up just a few times. The CDR3 coding sequence is TGCAGCGTTAGACAGACTTCCAGGGCTAACTATGGCTACACCTTC. Its translation: CSVRQTSRANYGYTF. The chain carries TRBV29-1 and TRBJ1-2; weak D call: TRBD1 (5 bases). The CDR3 sequence is 15 residues long. Trimming shortened V by 5 bases and J by 0 bases, and 16 bases separated the two germline ends. Germline-derived CDR1 and CDR2 are SQVTM and ANQGSEA.

This clone has a single count. This sequence joins TRBV29-1 and TRBJ1-2, with 11 nucleotides matching TRBD1. J gave up 2 bases and V 7 bases, and 3 bases lay outside the gene matches. The CDR3 sequence is 13 residues long. Germline CDR1 is SQVTM and CDR2 is ANQGSEA. In nucleotides, the CDR3 is TGCAGCGGATGGGACAGGGGGAACTATGGCTACACCTTC. Residues: CSGWDRGNYGYTF.

The CDR3 sequence is CAWSLWGGIETKNIQYF. As DNA, the CDR3 is TGTGCCTGGAGCTTATGGGGGGGCATCGAGACCAAAAACATTCAGTACTTC. The chain employs TRBV30 and TRBJ2-4; a possible D gene is TRBD2 (7 bases). The V end lost 3 bases, the J end lost 2 bases, and 20 bases lay between the germline ends. Germline V CDR1 and CDR2: GTSNPN, SVGIG (reference sequence). The CDR3 covers 17 residues.